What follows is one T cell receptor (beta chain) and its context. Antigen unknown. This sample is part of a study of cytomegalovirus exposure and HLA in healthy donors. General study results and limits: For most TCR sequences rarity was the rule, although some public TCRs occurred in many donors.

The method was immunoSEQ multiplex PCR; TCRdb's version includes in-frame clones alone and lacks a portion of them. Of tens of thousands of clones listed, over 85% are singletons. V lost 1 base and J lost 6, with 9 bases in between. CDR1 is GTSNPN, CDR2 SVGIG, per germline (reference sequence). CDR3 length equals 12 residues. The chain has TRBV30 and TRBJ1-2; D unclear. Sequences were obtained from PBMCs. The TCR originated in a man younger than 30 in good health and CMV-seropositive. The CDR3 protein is CAWSGITDGYTF. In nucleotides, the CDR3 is TGTGCCTGGAGTGGCATTACTGATGGCTACACCTTC.